Sequencing of this T cell receptor beta chain was carried out in a study of CD8 T cells in Susac syndrome. It was with random hexamers that 0.5 to 1 ug RNA was reverse transcribed. TCRdb re-derived calls from the immunoSEQ multiplex PCR reads in MiXCR, one entry per CDR3 protein. Here the sample spans under 250,000 distinct CDR3 sequences, about 93% being singletons. The V end was cut by 2 bases, the J end by 6 bases, with 13 bases between. This CDR3 has 14 amino acids. CDR1 and CDR2 (germline): SGHTA, FQGNSA. This TCR was sampled from a human donor with multiple sclerosis. Sequencing was performed on CD4+ T cells from PBMCs. J is TRBJ1-2 and V is TRBV7-2; tentative D call: TRBD1 (5 bases). The CDR3 DNA is TGTGCCAGCAGCTTACAGGGTCCTCCTAATGGCTACACCTTC. Protein product: CASSLQGPPNGYTF.